Presented here are 10 T cell receptor beta chains from one specimen sequenced in a study of T cell repertoires in MIS-A myocarditis. Data came from immunoSEQ multiplex PCR; TCRdb stores just in-frame clones and leaves some out. The data contain some 10,000 clones, around 88% of them singletons. The material sequenced was thoracic lymph node tissue obtained at autopsy. All receptors come from a young man with fulminant myocarditis from multisystem inflammatory syndrome in adults (MIS-A) after COVID-19.

The chain joins TRBV30 to TRBJ2-1; D is uncertain. CDR3 length: 11 amino acids. V lost 3 bases and J lost 2, with 2 bases in between. The V gene's germline CDR1 is GTSNPN and CDR2 SVGIG (reference sequence). The CDR3 DNA reads as TGTGCCTGGAGGGCCTACAATGAGCAGTTCTTC. Protein product: CAWRAYNEQFF.

The chain has TRBV30 and TRBJ1-5; 9 bases fit TRBD1. Germline CDR1 reads GTSNPN; CDR2 reads SVGIG (reference sequence). CDR3 length equals 16 residues. With 1 base clipped from V and 6 bases from J, the junction kept 10 bases outside the gene matches. The CDR3 DNA sequence: TGTGCCTGGAGTGCAATGACAGGGGGACGACGTCAGCCCCAGCATTTT. This translates into CAWSAMTGGRRQPQHF.

This clone showed up just once. Here the CDR3 reads CASKWTSGSPPGELFF. CDR3 bases: TGTGCCAGCAAGTGGACTAGCGGGAGCCCCCCCGGGGAGCTGTTTTTT. The chain joins TRBV13 to TRBJ2-2; 13 nucleotides align to TRBD2. With 7 bases clipped from V and 6 bases from J, the junction kept 8 bases outside the gene matches. Germline loops: CDR1 PRHDT, CDR2 FYEKMQ (reference sequence). The CDR3 extends over 16 amino acids.

V and J are TRBV9 and TRBJ2-5; perhaps TRBD2 as D (6 bases). This CDR3 spans 15 amino acids. Germline V gene sequence: CDR1 SGDLS, CDR2 YYNGEE. Trimming cost V 0 bases and J 3 bases, with 12 bases left between them. Here the CDR3 reads CASSVGWGGEETQYF. The CDR3 DNA reads TGTGCCAGCAGCGTAGGTTGGGGCGGGGAAGAGACCCAGTACTTC. Complete variable domain (other parts from reference TRBV9 and TRBJ2-5): DSGVTQTPKHLITATGQRVTLRCSPRSGDLSVYWYQQSLDQGLQFLIQYYNGEERAKGNILERFSAQQFPDLHSELNLSSLELGDSALYFCASSVGWGGEETQYFGPGTRLLVL.

This clone has more than one count but fewer than ten. This chain uses TRBV7-6 with TRBJ2-1; 9 bases map to TRBD1. Germline V gene sequence: CDR1 SGHVS, CDR2 FNYEAQ. The CDR3 has 14 residues. The trim removed 5 bases at V and 6 bases at J, leaving 5 bases unmatched. CDR3 protein: CASSRTGVGNEQFF. The CDR3 DNA follows: TGTGCCAGCAGCCGGACAGGGGTAGGCAATGAGCAGTTCTTC.

This chain links TRBV6-2 or TRBV6-3 with TRBJ2-4; 9 bases agree with TRBD2. The V segment lost 4 bases and the J segment 9 bases; nucleotides outside the gene matches: 19. CDR1 and CDR2 from the germline V gene are MNHEY and SVGEGT. The CDR3 is 18 residues long. CDR3: CASSFSGVAGVQWGIQYF. In DNA form, the CDR3 reads TGTGCCAGCAGTTTCTCCGGGGTAGCGGGGGTCCAATGGGGCATTCAGTACTTC.

The V gene is TRBV5-6, the J gene TRBJ2-2; maybe TRBD1 (6 bases). There are 17 residues in the CDR3. CDR1 is SGHDT and CDR2 is YYEEEE in the germline V gene. V was cut by 2 bases and J by 4 bases, with 18 bases left in between. DNA for the CDR3: TGTGCCAGCAGCTTACCGTCGGGACACCCGGGCACCGGGGAGCTGTTTTTT. The encoded protein is CASSLPSGHPGTGELFF.

This clone was observed a single time. The V call is TRBV5-6, the J call TRBJ2-7, with D perhaps being TRBD1 or TRBD2 (5 bases each). The germline V gene has CDR1 SGHDT and CDR2 YYEEEE. Trimming cost V 0 bases and J 3 bases, with 10 bases left between them. The CDR3 runs to 14 residues. The DNA for the CDR3 is TGTGCCAGCAGCTTGGGTGGGGGATACTACGAGCAGTACTTC. Residues: CASSLGGGYYEQYF.

The genes are TRBV10-3 and TRBJ2-7; the D gene is possibly TRBD1 (5 bases). V was trimmed by 4 bases and J by 1 base, leaving 14 bases between them. This CDR3 region has 15 residues. Per the germline V gene, CDR1 is ENHRY and CDR2 is SYGVKD. The CDR3 DNA reads TGTGCCATCAGTGGTACGGACACGAAGTCCTACGAGCAGTACTTC. Its translation: CAISGTDTKSYEQYF.

The chain links TRBV5-4 to TRBJ1-1; D gene uncertain. CDR3 length: 13 amino acids. Germline V gene lookup returns CDR1 SGHNT and CDR2 YYREEE (reference sequence). V was clipped by 0 bases and J by 3 bases, with 6 bases between them. CDR3 residues: CASSLGRHTEAFF. CDR3 DNA sequence: TGTGCCAGCAGCTTGGGCAGGCACACTGAAGCTTTCTTT.